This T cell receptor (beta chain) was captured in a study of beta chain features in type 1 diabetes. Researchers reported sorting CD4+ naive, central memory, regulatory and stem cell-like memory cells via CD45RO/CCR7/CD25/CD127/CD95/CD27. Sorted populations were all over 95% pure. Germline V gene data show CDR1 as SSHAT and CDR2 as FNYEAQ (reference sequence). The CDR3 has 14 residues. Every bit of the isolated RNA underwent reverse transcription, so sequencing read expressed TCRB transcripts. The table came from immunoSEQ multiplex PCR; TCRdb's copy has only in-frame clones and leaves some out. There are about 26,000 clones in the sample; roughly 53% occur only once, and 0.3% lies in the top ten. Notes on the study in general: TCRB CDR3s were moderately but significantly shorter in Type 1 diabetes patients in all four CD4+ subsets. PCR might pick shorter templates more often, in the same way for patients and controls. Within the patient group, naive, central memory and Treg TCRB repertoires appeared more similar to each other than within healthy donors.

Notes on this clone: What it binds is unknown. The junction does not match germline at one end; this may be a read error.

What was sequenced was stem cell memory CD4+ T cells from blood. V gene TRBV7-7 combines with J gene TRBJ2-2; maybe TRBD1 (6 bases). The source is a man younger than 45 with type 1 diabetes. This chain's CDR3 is CASSSGQNAGELFF. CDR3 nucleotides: TGTGCCAGCAGCTCTGGACAGAACGCCGGGGAGCTGTTTTTT.